This T cell receptor (beta chain) comes out of a study of T cells in Graves' hyperthyroidism and ophthalmopathy. Study information: Pretreatment peripheral blood was obtained at initial diagnosis.

TCR beta CDR3 regions were amplified from RNA. The HTBI primer set served for first-round RT-PCR of the TCR CDR3. Using its own MiXCR run on the multiplex PCR reads, TCRdb lists one record per CDR3 protein. The sample shows 470,000 or so distinct CDR3 sequences, around 21% of them seen only once. In the case of this clonotype: As yet, its antigen is unknown.

Diagnosis rested on symptoms, serum thyroxine and TRAb, thyroid ultrasound, and orbital computed tomography. V shed 6 bases and J shed 6 bases, with 12 bases lying between them. Germline V gives CDR1 MNHNS, CDR2 SASEGT. The CDR3 extends over 13 amino acids. The study, taken as a whole, reports: Blood also carried most thyroid clonotypes expanded above 0.001.

The material sequenced was blood. V usage is TRBV6-1 and J usage is TRBJ1-5; D is ambiguous. The clonotype was recovered from a man aged 18 to 35 with Graves' hyperthyroidism. The DNA of the CDR3 is TGTGCCAGCAGCAATCCGGCCGTTCAGCCCCAGCATTTT. Translated, it gives CASSNPAVQPQHF.